This is a list of T cell receptor beta chains from one sample in a study of blood T cell repertoires in COVID-19. Profiled with immunoSEQ multiplex PCR; TCRdb holds only in-frame clones, not every one. The data contain about 180,000 clones, 70% to 85% of them seen just once; the ten biggest clones take up roughly 6.3%. Input material: peripheral blood. The receptor source for this set is a human donor in a cohort sampled during active COVID-19. CDR3s include the opening cysteine and the closing phenylalanine or tryptophan. D genes are given only for firm matches. The size of a clone is reported for some rows only, either as once, few or many, or as a class for expanded clones.

d_gene: TRBD1; j_gene: TRBJ1-6; abundance: -; v_gene: TRBV14; CDR3aa: CASSRRTGSSYNSPLHF; CDR3nt: TGTGCCAGCAGCCGCCGGACAGGGAGCTCCTATAATTCACCCCTCCACTTT
d_gene: TRBD1; j_gene: TRBJ2-3; abundance: -; v_gene: TRBV7-9; CDR3aa: CASSTQGAQGDTQYF; CDR3nt: TGTGCCAGCAGCACTCAGGGGGCACAGGGAGATACGCAGTATTTT
d_gene: -; j_gene: TRBJ2-7; abundance: -; v_gene: TRBV4-1; CDR3aa: CASSQGTLLSSYEQYF; CDR3nt: TGCGCCAGCAGCCAAGGGACACTTCTCAGCTCCTACGAGCAGTACTTC
d_gene: -; j_gene: TRBJ1-1; abundance: few; v_gene: TRBV5-1; CDR3aa: CASSLQGNTEAFF; CDR3nt: TGCGCCAGCAGCTTACAGGGGAACACTGAAGCTTTCTTT
d_gene: -; j_gene: TRBJ1-1; abundance: -; v_gene: TRBV5-1; CDR3aa: CASSLFVNTEAFF; CDR3nt: TGCGCCAGCAGCTTGTTCGTGAACACTGAAGCTTTCTTT
d_gene: TRBD1; j_gene: TRBJ1-4; abundance: once; v_gene: TRBV12-3/TRBV12-4; CDR3aa: CASRGTGGEKLFF; CDR3nt: TGTGCCAGCAGGGGGACAGGGGGTGAAAAACTGTTTTTT
d_gene: TRBD2; j_gene: TRBJ2-7; abundance: -; v_gene: TRBV6-1; CDR3aa: CASSDRGGGDWQYF; CDR3nt: TGTGCCAGCAGTGACCGGGGCGGGGGGGACTGGCAGTACTTC
d_gene: -; j_gene: TRBJ2-1; abundance: -; v_gene: TRBV12-3/TRBV12-4; CDR3aa: CASRLYNQQFF; CDR3nt: TGTGCCAGCAGGCTTTACAATCAGCAGTTCTTC
d_gene: TRBD1; j_gene: TRBJ2-7; abundance: -; v_gene: TRBV2; CDR3aa: CASRTGTGGYEQYF; CDR3nt: TGTGCCAGCAGAACCGGGACAGGGGGCTACGAGCAGTACTTC
d_gene: TRBD1; j_gene: TRBJ2-7; abundance: -; v_gene: TRBV4-1; CDR3aa: CASSPRDSGYYEQYF; CDR3nt: TGCGCCAGCAGCCCGAGGGACAGCGGATACTACGAGCAGTACTTC
d_gene: -; j_gene: TRBJ1-4; abundance: -; v_gene: TRBV5-1; CDR3aa: CASSLEGPPGIEKLFF; CDR3nt: TGCGCCAGCAGCTTGGAGGGTCCTCCGGGGATAGAAAAACTGTTTTTT
d_gene: -; j_gene: TRBJ2-5; abundance: -; v_gene: TRBV6-5; CDR3aa: CASEGVGETQYF; CDR3nt: TGTGCCAGTGAAGGGGTGGGAGAGACCCAGTACTTC
d_gene: TRBD1; j_gene: TRBJ2-7; abundance: -; v_gene: TRBV7-6; CDR3aa: CASSLRTGNEQYF; CDR3nt: TGTGCCAGCAGCTTGCGGACAGGGAACGAGCAGTACTTC
d_gene: -; j_gene: TRBJ1-2; abundance: -; v_gene: TRBV12-3/TRBV12-4; CDR3aa: CASSLGGHYGYTF; CDR3nt: TGTGCCAGCAGTTTAGGGGGGCACTATGGCTACACCTTC
d_gene: -; j_gene: TRBJ2-2; abundance: -; v_gene: TRBV11-2; CDR3aa: CASRPGQRVNTGELFF; CDR3nt: TGTGCCAGCAGACCGGGACAGCGGGTGAACACCGGGGAGCTGTTTTTT
d_gene: TRBD1; j_gene: TRBJ2-1; abundance: once; v_gene: TRBV4-1; CDR3aa: CASQGTGRVNEQFF; CDR3nt: TGCGCCAGTCAGGGGACAGGGCGCGTCAATGAGCAGTTCTTC
d_gene: -; j_gene: TRBJ2-5; abundance: -; v_gene: TRBV4-1; CDR3aa: CASSQDKIETQYF; CDR3nt: TGCGCCAGCAGCCAAGATAAAATAGAGACCCAGTACTTC
d_gene: -; j_gene: TRBJ2-1; abundance: -; v_gene: TRBV3-1/TRBV3-2; CDR3aa: CASSQSSGHNEQFF; CDR3nt: TGTGCCAGCAGCCAATCCAGCGGACACAATGAGCAGTTCTTC
d_gene: TRBD1; j_gene: TRBJ1-5; abundance: -; v_gene: TRBV19; CDR3aa: CASTGQGNQPQHF; CDR3nt: TGTGCCAGTACGGGACAGGGGAATCAGCCCCAGCATTTT
d_gene: TRBD1; j_gene: TRBJ2-7; abundance: -; v_gene: TRBV7-8; CDR3aa: CASSLSPGQGAYEQYF; CDR3nt: TGTGCCAGCAGCTTATCCCCGGGGCAGGGGGCCTACGAGCAGTACTTC
d_gene: TRBD1; j_gene: TRBJ2-5; abundance: -; v_gene: TRBV6-6; CDR3aa: CASSDRGETQYF; CDR3nt: TGTGCCAGCAGTGACAGGGGGGAGACCCAGTACTTC
d_gene: -; j_gene: TRBJ2-7; abundance: -; v_gene: TRBV30; CDR3aa: CAWSAGPEQYF; CDR3nt: TGTGCCTGGAGTGCTGGGCCCGAGCAGTACTTC
d_gene: -; j_gene: TRBJ1-5; abundance: -; v_gene: TRBV9; CDR3aa: CASSAHRVGQPQHF; CDR3nt: TGTGCCAGCAGCGCACACAGGGTAGGGCAGCCCCAGCATTTT
d_gene: -; j_gene: TRBJ1-5; abundance: -; v_gene: TRBV4-1; CDR3aa: CASSQVGQPQHF; CDR3nt: TGCGCCAGCAGCCAAGTTGGCCAGCCCCAGCATTTT
d_gene: -; j_gene: TRBJ2-5; abundance: -; v_gene: TRBV7-3; CDR3aa: CASSLQGLSQETQYF; CDR3nt: TGTGCCAGCAGCTTGCAGGGTTTGAGTCAAGAGACCCAGTACTTC
d_gene: TRBD2; j_gene: TRBJ2-1; abundance: -; v_gene: TRBV5-4; CDR3aa: CASSPGRGRLYNEQFF; CDR3nt: TGTGCCAGCAGCCCGGGGAGGGGACGCCTCTACAATGAGCAGTTCTTC